This T cell receptor (beta chain) was observed in a study of CDR3 diversity in severe acne. This CDR3 contains 14 residues. Looked up from germline, CDR1 is SGDLS and CDR2 is YYNGEE. The V segment lost 5 bases and the J segment 7 bases; nucleotides outside the gene matches: 7. MiXCR, applied by TCRdb to the PCR reads, yields one record per CDR3 protein. Of some 90,000 distinct CDR3 sequences detected, approximately 49% appear once; the ten largest clones hold around a tenth. The receptor was isolated from a male donor with severe acne vulgaris. Sequences were obtained from blood. The V gene is TRBV9, the J gene TRBJ2-2, with 8 bases fitting TRBD2. Here the CDR3 reads CASSREGRGGELFF. Here the CDR3 DNA reads TGTGCCAGCAGTCGGGAGGGCCGAGGCGGGGAGCTGTTTTTT.